A selection of T cell receptor beta chains follows, all from one sample in a study of blood T cells in healthy people across ages. TCRdb reprocessed the 5' RACE reads via MiXCR and lists one record per CDR3 protein. The table records 540,000 or so distinct CDR3 sequences, approximately 25% of them present only once. Separately, the same data were catalogued under a study of T cells of mothers and their children.

The specimen sequenced was blood. The receptors come from a boy younger than 18 in good health. CDR3s include the opening cysteine and the closing phenylalanine or tryptophan. Each record gives: CDR3 DNA, CDR3 protein, D gene, J gene, clone size, CDR3 length, V gene. D genes are given only for firm matches. Expanded clones get a size class; other rows say once, few or many, or leave the size out.

TGCAGTTCGCCTAGCGGGACGTCCTACAATGAGCAGTTCTTC,CSSPSGTSYNEQFF,TRBD2,TRBJ2-1,-,14,TRBV20-1
TGCGCCAGCAGCCAAGCGGGCGTCTCCTACGAGCAGTACTTC,CASSQAGVSYEQYF,-,TRBJ2-7,many,14,TRBV4-3
TGTGCCAGCAGTTCCTCACAGGGGAACGAGCAGTACTTC,CASSSSQGNEQYF,TRBD1,TRBJ2-7,few,13,TRBV6-5
TGCAGTGCTGGACAGGGAAGAGAGACCCAGTACTTC,CSAGQGRETQYF,TRBD1,TRBJ2-5,-,12,TRBV20-1
TGTGCCAGCAGCTTAACAGGGGTTCCGTCTGGGGCCAACGTCCTGACTTTC,CASSLTGVPSGANVLTF,TRBD1,TRBJ2-6,-,17,TRBV14
TGCGCCAGCAGCTTGGGGGAAAATAGCGGACTCACCGGGGAGCTGTTTTTT,CASSLGENSGLTGELFF,-,TRBJ2-2,-,17,TRBV5-1
TGTGCCAGCAGCTTGAACACTAGACTGCTAAAGGCCTACGAGCAGTACTTC,CASSLNTRLLKAYEQYF,-,TRBJ2-7,-,17,TRBV5-6
TGTGCCAGCAGTTTCGATGCCAAAAACATTCAGTACTTC,CASSFDAKNIQYF,-,TRBJ2-4,few,13,TRBV12-3/TRBV12-4
TGTGCCAGCAGCTCCTGGACAGGCTACGAGCAGTACTTC,CASSSWTGYEQYF,TRBD1,TRBJ2-7,-,13,TRBV7-9
TGCAGCGTTGCGCAGGCTGGCTATGGCTACACCTTC,CSVAQAGYGYTF,-,TRBJ1-2,-,12,TRBV29-1
TGTGCCAGCAGCCAGAGCTTGAACACTGAAGCTTTCTTT,CASSQSLNTEAFF,-,TRBJ1-1,many,13,TRBV7-9
TGCGCCAGCAGCCAAAAACCCGGGACAGTTCCTAACACCGGGGAGCTGTTTTTT,CASSQKPGTVPNTGELFF,TRBD1,TRBJ2-2,few,18,TRBV4-1
TGCAGTGCAAAACACGGAAGTACGCAGTATTTT,CSAKHGSTQYF,-,TRBJ2-3,-,11,TRBV29-1
TGTGCCAGCAGTTTCCTGGGGGGACTAGTCGAGCAGTACTTC,CASSFLGGLVEQYF,TRBD2,TRBJ2-7,-,14,TRBV27
TGTGCCAGCAGCCAGTCCGGCCGGCAAGAGACCCAGTACTTC,CASSQSGRQETQYF,-,TRBJ2-5,many,14,TRBV3-1
TGTGCTAGCAGCCGGACTAGTTGGGACAACAATGAGCAGTTCTTC,CASSRTSWDNNEQFF,-,TRBJ2-1,few,15,TRBV7-7
TGTGCCAGCTCACCAGTCGGAAGTCTAGGAACTGGAAACACCATATATTTT,CASSPVGSLGTGNTIYF,-,TRBJ1-3,-,17,TRBV18
TGCGCCAGCAGCTTGGGGGGACAATTATTTTCCCGGAGCACGAACACTGAAGCTTTCTTT,CASSLGGQLFSRSTNTEAFF,-,TRBJ1-1,-,20,TRBV5-1
TGTGCCAGCAGCGTAGCTCCAGCGTCACAGTCCTACGAGCAGTACTTC,CASSVAPASQSYEQYF,-,TRBJ2-7,-,16,TRBV9
TGTGCCAGCAGCCCGACCCTGACGGCCGCATCCTACGAGCAGTACTTC,CASSPTLTAASYEQYF,-,TRBJ2-7,-,16,TRBV4-2
TGTGCCAGCAGCTTTCCGCTAGCGGGAGTGGGTGAGCAGTTCTTC,CASSFPLAGVGEQFF,TRBD2,TRBJ2-1,-,15,TRBV7-9
TGTGCCACCGGGGAGGGACAGGGGCCCTACGAGCAGTACTTC,CATGEGQGPYEQYF,TRBD1,TRBJ2-7,few,14,TRBV10-3
TGCAGCACCCACCAAGCGGGAGAAGAGACCCAGTACTTC,CSTHQAGEETQYF,TRBD2,TRBJ2-5,-,13,TRBV29-1
TGTGCCAGCAGTGATGACCACTCCTACAATGAGCAGTTCTTC,CASSDDHSYNEQFF,-,TRBJ2-1,-,14,TRBV2
TGTGCCAGTCGCGAGGGGGGTAGGGCCACTGAAGCTTTCTTT,CASREGGRATEAFF,-,TRBJ1-1,-,14,TRBV19
TGTGCCAGCAGTTTGGGGAGGGGGTGGCAGGAGACCCAGTACTTC,CASSLGRGWQETQYF,-,TRBJ2-5,-,15,TRBV12-3/TRBV12-4
TGTGCCAGCAGCTTAGCGGGAGGGTCGACGCCCGCCCCCGATACGCAGTATTTT,CASSLAGGSTPAPDTQYF,TRBD2,TRBJ2-3,-,18,TRBV7-6
TGTGCCAGCAGCGTGAGCAATGAGCAGTTCTTC,CASSVSNEQFF,-,TRBJ2-1,many,11,TRBV9
TGTGCCACCAGTCCCGACAGGGACTTCAACAATGAGCAGTTCTTC,CATSPDRDFNNEQFF,-,TRBJ2-1,few,15,TRBV15
TGCAGCTCCGGCCCCGAGGGCGAGTACTATGGCTACACCTTC,CSSGPEGEYYGYTF,-,TRBJ1-2,-,14,TRBV29-1
TGTGCCAGCAGCTTGACAGGGGTGGGTACGAACACTGAAGCTTTCTTT,CASSLTGVGTNTEAFF,TRBD1,TRBJ1-1,few,16,TRBV5-5
TGTGCCAGCAGTCACCGGGACAGAAATGAAAAACTGTTTTTT,CASSHRDRNEKLFF,TRBD1,TRBJ1-4,-,14,TRBV12-3/TRBV12-4
TGCAGTGTCACTAGCGGGGGGTGGTCGGAGACCCAGTACTTC,CSVTSGGWSETQYF,TRBD2,TRBJ2-5,few,14,TRBV20-1
TGTGCCAGCAGTCGACAGGACTCCGGCAAAAACATTCAGTACTTC,CASSRQDSGKNIQYF,-,TRBJ2-4,-,15,TRBV6-5
TGTGCCAGCAGCTTCCCCTTCGGGGGGACAGATACGCAGTATTTT,CASSFPFGGTDTQYF,TRBD2,TRBJ2-3,few,15,TRBV7-2
TGTGCCAGCAGTGAAATCAGGGAAGTAGCGTCTGGAAACACCATATATTTT,CASSEIREVASGNTIYF,-,TRBJ1-3,few,17,TRBV2
TGTGCCAGCAGCCGAAACCGGACTAGCGGGAGTAACTACGAGCAGTACTTC,CASSRNRTSGSNYEQYF,TRBD2,TRBJ2-7,few,17,TRBV3-1
TGTGCCAGCAGTCCGGGACAGGGAATTGGGGGCTACACCTTC,CASSPGQGIGGYTF,TRBD1,TRBJ1-2,-,14,TRBV27
TGTGCCAGCAGCCTCTTGGACAGGGAGAGAGATGAGCAGTTCTTC,CASSLLDRERDEQFF,TRBD1,TRBJ2-1,-,15,TRBV11-2
TGCAGCGCCCGCCCCGGGACGGGAGAAAAACTGTTTTTT,CSARPGTGEKLFF,-,TRBJ1-4,few,13,TRBV29-1
TGTGCCAGCAGCTCGGAGGGGGATGAGCAGTTCTTC,CASSSEGDEQFF,-,TRBJ2-1,few,12,TRBV5-6
TGTGCCAGCAGTCCAGGGACGGCCAAATATGGCTACACCTTC,CASSPGTAKYGYTF,-,TRBJ1-2,few,14,TRBV27
TGCAGTGCTAGAGATCTCCGGAGGGGCATGGGGTTT,CSARDLRRGMGF,-,TRBJ1-1,-,12,TRBV20-1
TGTGCCAGCAGTTCCGGGACCTATGGCTACACCTTC,CASSSGTYGYTF,-,TRBJ1-2,many,12,TRBV2
TGTGCCAGAAAATACTTGGCGAGCACTGAAGCTTTCTTT,CARKYLASTEAFF,-,TRBJ1-1,-,13,TRBV2
TGTGCCAGCAGCACCCGTAGTTCCGGACACGAGCAGTACTTC,CASSTRSSGHEQYF,-,TRBJ2-7,-,14,TRBV9
TGCGCCAGCAGCTTGGAACAGGGATCTGCTGAAAAACTGTTTTTT,CASSLEQGSAEKLFF,-,TRBJ1-4,few,15,TRBV5-1
TGTGCCAGCAGCCCCGAGCTATGGGGAGAGACCCAGTACTTC,CASSPELWGETQYF,-,TRBJ2-5,few,14,TRBV12-3/TRBV12-4
TGTGCCAGCAGCTCTTTCCGAACAGGGGGGAATGAGCAGTTCTTC,CASSSFRTGGNEQFF,TRBD1,TRBJ2-1,few,15,TRBV11-2
TGTGCCAGCAGCTTTACGGCCTACGAGCAGTACTTC,CASSFTAYEQYF,-,TRBJ2-7,many,12,TRBV28
TGTGCCAGCAGTTCTCCCCTTAGGGCAGGCAGCTCTGGGGCCAACGTCCTGACTTTC,CASSSPLRAGSSGANVLTF,-,TRBJ2-6,-,19,TRBV27
TGTGCCACCAGCAGAGATCTCCAAGAGACCCAGTACTTC,CATSRDLQETQYF,-,TRBJ2-5,many,13,TRBV15
TGTGCCAGCAGCTTTGTGCGAGAGGAGACCCAGTACTTC,CASSFVREETQYF,-,TRBJ2-5,-,13,TRBV7-2
TGCAGTGCTAGTGATTCCGGGACTAGCGGGAGATACGAGCAGTACTTC,CSASDSGTSGRYEQYF,TRBD2,TRBJ2-7,-,16,TRBV20-1
TGTGCCAGCAGCTCCTGGGCGGGGCCAGGCTATGGCTACACCTTC,CASSSWAGPGYGYTF,-,TRBJ1-2,-,15,TRBV7-8